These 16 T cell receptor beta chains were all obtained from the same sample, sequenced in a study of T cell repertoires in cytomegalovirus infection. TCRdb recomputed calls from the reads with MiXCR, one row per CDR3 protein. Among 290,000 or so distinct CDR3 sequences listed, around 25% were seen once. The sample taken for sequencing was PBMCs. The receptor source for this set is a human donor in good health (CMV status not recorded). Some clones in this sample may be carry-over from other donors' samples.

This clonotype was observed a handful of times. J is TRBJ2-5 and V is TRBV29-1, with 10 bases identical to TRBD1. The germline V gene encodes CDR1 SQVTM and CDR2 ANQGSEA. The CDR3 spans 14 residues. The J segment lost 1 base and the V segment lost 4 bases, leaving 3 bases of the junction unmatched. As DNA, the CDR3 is TGCAGCGTTGCCGGGACAGGGGTCCAAGAGACCCAGTACTTC. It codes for CSVAGTGVQETQYF.

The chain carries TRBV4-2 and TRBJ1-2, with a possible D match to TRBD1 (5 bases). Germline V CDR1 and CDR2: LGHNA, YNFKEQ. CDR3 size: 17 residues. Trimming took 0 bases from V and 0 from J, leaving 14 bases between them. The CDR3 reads CASSQESGQGTNYGYTF. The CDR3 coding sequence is TGTGCCAGCAGCCAAGAATCCGGCCAGGGAACTAACTATGGCTACACCTTC.

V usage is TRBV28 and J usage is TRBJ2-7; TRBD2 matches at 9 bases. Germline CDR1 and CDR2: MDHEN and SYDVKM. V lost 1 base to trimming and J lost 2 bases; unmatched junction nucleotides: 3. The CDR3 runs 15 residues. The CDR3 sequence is CASSLFSSGAYEQYF. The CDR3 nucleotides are TGTGCCAGCAGTTTATTTTCTAGCGGGGCCTACGAGCAGTACTTC.

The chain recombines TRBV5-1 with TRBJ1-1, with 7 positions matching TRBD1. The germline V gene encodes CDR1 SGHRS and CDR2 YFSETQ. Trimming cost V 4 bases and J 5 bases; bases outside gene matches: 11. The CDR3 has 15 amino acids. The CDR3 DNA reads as TGCGCCAGCAGCCCTACGACAGGGACAAGAACTGAAGCTTTCTTT. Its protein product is CASSPTTGTRTEAFF.

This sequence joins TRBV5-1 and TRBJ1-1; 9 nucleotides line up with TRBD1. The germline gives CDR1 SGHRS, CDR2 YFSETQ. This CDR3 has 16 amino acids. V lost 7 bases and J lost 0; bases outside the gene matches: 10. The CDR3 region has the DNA TGCGCCAGCGGTCGGACAGGGGTTGGTATGAACACTGAAGCTTTCTTT. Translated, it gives CASGRTGVGMNTEAFF. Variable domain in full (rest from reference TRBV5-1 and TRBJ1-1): KAGVTQTPRYLIKTRGQQVTLSCSPISGHRSVSWYQQTPGQGLQFLFEYFSETQRNKGNFPGRFSGRQFSNSRSEMNVSTLELGDSALYLCASGRTGVGMNTEAFFGQGTRLTVV.

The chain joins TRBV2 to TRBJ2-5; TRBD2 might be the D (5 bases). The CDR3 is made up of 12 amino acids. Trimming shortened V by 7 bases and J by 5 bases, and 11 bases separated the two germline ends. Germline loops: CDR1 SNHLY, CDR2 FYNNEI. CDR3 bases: TGTGCCAGCACCGAGGAGGTGGAGACCCAGTACTTC. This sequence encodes CASTEEVETQYF. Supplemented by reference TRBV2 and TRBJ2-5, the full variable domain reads EPEVTQTPSHQVTQMGQEVILRCVPISNHLYFYWYRQILGQKVEFLVSFYNNEISEKSEIFDDQFSVERPDGSNFTLKIRSTKLEDSAMYFCASTEEVETQYFGPGTRLLVL.

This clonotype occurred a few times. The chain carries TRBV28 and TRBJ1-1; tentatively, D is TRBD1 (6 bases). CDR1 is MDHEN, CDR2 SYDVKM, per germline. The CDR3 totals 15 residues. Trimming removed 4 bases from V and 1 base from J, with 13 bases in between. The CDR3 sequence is CASSSSGHPNTEAFF. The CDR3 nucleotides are TGTGCCAGCAGTTCATCGGGACACCCGAACACTGAAGCTTTCTTT.

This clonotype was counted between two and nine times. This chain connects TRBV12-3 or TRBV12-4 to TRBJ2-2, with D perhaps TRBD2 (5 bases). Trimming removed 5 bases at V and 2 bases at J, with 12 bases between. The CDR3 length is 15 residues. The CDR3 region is CASSPQRGNTGELFF. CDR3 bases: TGTGCCAGCAGTCCCCAACGGGGAAACACCGGGGAGCTGTTTTTT.

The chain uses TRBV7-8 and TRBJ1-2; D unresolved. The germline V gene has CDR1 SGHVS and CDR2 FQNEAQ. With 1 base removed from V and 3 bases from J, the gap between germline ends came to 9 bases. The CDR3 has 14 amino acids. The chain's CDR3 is CASSLGREDYGYTF. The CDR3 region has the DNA TGTGCCAGCAGCTTAGGACGGGAGGACTATGGCTACACCTTC. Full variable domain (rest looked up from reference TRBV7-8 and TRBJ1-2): GAGVSQSPRYKVAKRGQDVALRCDPISGHVSLFWYQQALGQGPEFLTYFQNEAQLDKSGLPSDRFFAERPEGSVSTLKIQRTQQEDSAVYLCASSLGREDYGYTFGSGTRLTVV.

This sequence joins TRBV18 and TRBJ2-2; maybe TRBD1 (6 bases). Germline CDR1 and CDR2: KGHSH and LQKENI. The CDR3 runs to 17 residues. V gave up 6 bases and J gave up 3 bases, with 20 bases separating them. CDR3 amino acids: CASSQSSRQAYTGELFF. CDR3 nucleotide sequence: TGTGCCAGCTCGCAAAGTTCCAGACAGGCTTACACCGGGGAGCTGTTTTTT.

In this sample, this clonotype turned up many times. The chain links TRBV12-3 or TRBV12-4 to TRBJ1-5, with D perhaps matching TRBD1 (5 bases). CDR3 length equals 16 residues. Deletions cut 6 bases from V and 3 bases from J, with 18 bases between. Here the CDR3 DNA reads TGTGCCAGCAGCTCCCTTTGGGGCACGCTCAATCAGCCCCAGCATTTT. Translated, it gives CASSSLWGTLNQPQHF.

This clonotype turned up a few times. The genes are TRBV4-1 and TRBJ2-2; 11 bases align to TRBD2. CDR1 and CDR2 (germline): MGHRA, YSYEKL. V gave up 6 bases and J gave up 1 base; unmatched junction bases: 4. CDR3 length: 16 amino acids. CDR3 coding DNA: TGCGCCAGCAGTCCTACTAGCGGGGGGAACACCGGGGAGCTGTTTTTT. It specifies CASSPTSGGNTGELFF.

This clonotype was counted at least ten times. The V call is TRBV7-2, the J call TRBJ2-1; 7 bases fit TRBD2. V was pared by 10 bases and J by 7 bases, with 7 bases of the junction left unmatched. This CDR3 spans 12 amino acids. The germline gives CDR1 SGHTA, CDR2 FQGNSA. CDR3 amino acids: CATWGGQNEQFF. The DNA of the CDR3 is TGTGCCACCTGGGGAGGGCAAAATGAGCAGTTCTTC.

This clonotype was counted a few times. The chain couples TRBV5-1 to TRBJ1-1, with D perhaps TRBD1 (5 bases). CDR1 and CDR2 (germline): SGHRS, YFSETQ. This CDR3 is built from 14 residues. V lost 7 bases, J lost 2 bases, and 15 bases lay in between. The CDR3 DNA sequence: TGCGCCAGCGGATCTACCAGGGCAAACACTGAAGCTTTCTTT. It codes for CASGSTRANTEAFF. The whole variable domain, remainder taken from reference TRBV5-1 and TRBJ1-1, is KAGVTQTPRYLIKTRGQQVTLSCSPISGHRSVSWYQQTPGQGLQFLFEYFSETQRNKGNFPGRFSGRQFSNSRSEMNVSTLELGDSALYLCASGSTRANTEAFFGQGTRLTVV.

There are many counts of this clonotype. The CDR3 sequence: CASSLQGWEQPQHF. For the CDR3, the DNA is TGTGCCAGCAGCTTACAGGGTTGGGAACAGCCCCAGCATTTT. The chain carries TRBV7-2 and TRBJ1-5; D might be TRBD1 (5 bases). V lost 2 bases and J lost 7, with 12 bases in between. This CDR3 has 14 amino acids. CDR1 and CDR2 (germline): SGHTA, FQGNSA.

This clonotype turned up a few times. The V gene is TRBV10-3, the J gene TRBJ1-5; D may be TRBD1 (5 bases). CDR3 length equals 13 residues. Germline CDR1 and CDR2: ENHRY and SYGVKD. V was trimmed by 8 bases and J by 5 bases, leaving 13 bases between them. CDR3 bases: TGTGCCATCGGTTGGGGGAGAGATCAGCCCCAGCATTTT. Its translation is CAIGWGRDQPQHF.